These 29 T cell receptor beta chains came from one sample sequenced in a study of CD8 T cells in ankylosing spondylitis. Via MiXCR, TCRdb re-called the 5' RACE reads, giving one row per CDR3 protein. The sample yields about 360,000 distinct CDR3 sequences, about 20% seen once. The sample was blood, either unsorted or a sorted T cell fraction (not recorded which). These receptors were taken from a male donor with ankylosing spondylitis or in good health (not recorded which).

This clonotype was counted only a few times. DNA of the CDR3: TGTGCCAGCAGCCCGGACAGGGAGGGTAGAAAACTGTTTTTT. This encodes CASSPDREGRKLFF. The V gene is TRBV5-5, the J gene TRBJ1-4; TRBD1 aligns across 8 bases. This CDR3 spans 14 amino acids. The V and J ends lost 4 bases and 10 bases, in that order; junction bases with no gene match: 9. CDR1 is SGHKS and CDR2 is YYEKEE in the germline V gene (reference sequence).

This clonotype was recorded many times. CDR3 sequence: CASSLGTTDTQYF. The CDR3 bases are TGTGCCAGCAGTTTAGGTACGACAGATACGCAGTATTTT. The chain links TRBV12-3 or TRBV12-4 to TRBJ2-3; D is undetermined. The CDR3 covers 13 residues. The V end lost 1 base, the J end lost 3 bases, and 5 bases lay between the germline ends.

The V gene is TRBV5-1, the J gene TRBJ1-1, with D possibly being TRBD1 (5 bases). This CDR3 has 16 amino acids. Per the germline V gene, CDR1 is SGHRS and CDR2 is YFSETQ. V lost 2 bases to trimming and J lost 0 bases, with 14 bases between them. Here the CDR3 reads CASSFWPGRMNTEAFF. The CDR3 nucleotides are TGCGCCAGCAGCTTTTGGCCAGGGAGGATGAACACTGAAGCTTTCTTT.

This clonotype was detected a few times. The V and J genes are TRBV2 and TRBJ2-7, with D tentatively TRBD2 (6 bases). The germline CDR1 and CDR2 sequences are SNHLY and FYNNEI. Trimming shortened V by 3 bases and J by 3 bases, and 12 bases separated the two germline ends. CDR3 length: 14 residues. The CDR3 coding sequence is TGTGCCAGCAGTGATTGGTCTAGCGACTACGAGCAGTACTTC. Translated: CASSDWSSDYEQYF.

This chain uses TRBV2 with TRBJ1-4; TRBD1 aligns across 9 bases. The V segment lost 4 bases and the J segment 7 bases; nucleotides outside the gene matches: 7. Looked up from germline, CDR1 is SNHLY and CDR2 is FYNNEI. The CDR3 runs to 15 residues. The CDR3 loop is CASSVGTGMGEKLFF. The CDR3 DNA reads TGTGCCAGCAGTGTTGGGACAGGGATGGGTGAAAAACTGTTTTTT.

This sequence joins TRBV12-3 or TRBV12-4 and TRBJ2-3; the D gene is possibly TRBD1 (5 bases). Trimming pared 6 bases from V and 3 bases from J, leaving 13 bases between. The CDR3 totals 14 residues. CDR3 sequence (DNA): TGTGCCAGCAGCTGGGGCAGGGCTACAGATACGCAGTATTTT. It is translated as CASSWGRATDTQYF.

The chain couples TRBV7-9 to TRBJ2-1; no firm D call. Trimming removed 5 bases at V and 4 bases at J, with 12 bases between. CDR3 length: 14 residues. CDR1 is SEHNR, CDR2 FQNEAQ, per germline (reference sequence). DNA of the CDR3: TGTGCCAGCAGCCCCCTAGTCGGGTACAATGAGCAGTTCTTC. This gives the protein CASSPLVGYNEQFF.

The chain has TRBV25-1 and TRBJ1-1, with D unresolved. V lost 1 base and J lost 5, with 8 bases in between. This CDR3 has 13 residues. Germline assignment: CDR1 MGHDK and CDR2 SYGVNS. CDR3 in DNA: TGTGCCAGCAGTGAATCGGTGGGAACTGAAGCTTTCTTT. This codes for CASSESVGTEAFF.

This clonotype was seen more than once but under ten times. DNA of the CDR3: TGTGCCAGCAGAACGGGACAGTGGGGTGAGCAGTTCTTC. It codes for CASRTGQWGEQFF. The chain carries TRBV27 and TRBJ2-1; 7 bases fit TRBD1. The CDR3 extends over 13 amino acids. CDR1 is MNHEY and CDR2 is SMNVEV in the germline V gene (reference sequence). V was pared by 6 bases and J by 9 bases, with 8 bases of the junction left unmatched.

A few counts support this clonotype. The rearrangement links TRBV10-3 to TRBJ2-7, with 9 positions matching TRBD2. The CDR3 sequence is 15 residues long. Germline CDR1 and CDR2: ENHRY and SYGVKD. V gave up 10 bases and J gave up 1 base; unmatched junction bases: 11. The chain's CDR3 is CATLHPGLASYEQYF. The CDR3 DNA reads TGTGCCACGTTACACCCGGGACTAGCATCCTACGAGCAGTACTTC.

This clonotype was seen just once. The chain joins TRBV19 to TRBJ2-1; maybe TRBD1 (6 bases). The CDR3 is 12 residues long. In germline, CDR1 is LNHDA, CDR2 SQIVND (reference sequence). Between the trimmed V and J ends, which lost 7 bases and 6 bases, there was a span of 10 bases. CDR3 bases: TGTGCCAGTATCTCACAGGGCAATGAGCAGTTCTTC. Residues: CASISQGNEQFF.

This clonotype was counted between two and nine times. The V call is TRBV6-5, the J call TRBJ2-3, with 11 nucleotides matching TRBD2. The CDR3 sequence is 17 residues long. CDR1 is MNHEY, CDR2 SVGAGI, per germline. Germline trimming cut 0 bases from V and 4 bases from J; bases unmatched to any gene: 6. The CDR3 reads CASSYSGTSGGADTQYF. The DNA for the CDR3 is TGTGCCAGCAGTTACTCCGGGACTAGCGGTGGGGCAGATACGCAGTATTTT.

The V gene is TRBV29-1, the J gene TRBJ1-1; unclear D gene. The CDR3 is 12 amino acids. Looked up from germline, CDR1 is SQVTM and CDR2 is ANQGSEA. V was pared by 6 bases and J by 0 bases, with 8 bases between. The CDR3 loop reads CSVDPMNTEAFF. CDR3 nucleotides: TGCAGCGTCGACCCAATGAACACTGAAGCTTTCTTT.

The rearrangement joins TRBV4-1 to TRBJ1-2; tentative D call: TRBD1 (5 bases). V dropped 2 bases and J dropped 3 bases, with 13 bases sitting between them. This CDR3 is 15 amino acids long. The germline CDR1 and CDR2 sequences are MGHRA and YSYEKL. The CDR3: CASSQSAGTYYGYTF. Here the CDR3 DNA reads TGCGCCAGCAGCCAATCGGCAGGGACCTACTATGGCTACACCTTC.

This chain links TRBV4-1 with TRBJ2-7, with 11 bases that match TRBD2. The CDR3 sequence is 15 residues long. Germline assignment: CDR1 MGHRA and CDR2 YSYEKL. V trimming: 6 bases; J trimming: 5 bases; junction bases outside the gene matches: 9. The DNA of the CDR3 is TGCGCCAGCAGTCCTAGCGGGGGGCCAGTCCACGAGCAGTACTTC. Translation gives CASSPSGGPVHEQYF.

This clonotype was seen a few times. The chain recombines TRBV5-1 with TRBJ2-3; TRBD1 matches at 10 bases. This CDR3 has 15 residues. The germline V gene has CDR1 SGHRS and CDR2 YFSETQ. V shed 3 bases, J shed 4 bases, and the junction held 5 bases outside the gene matches. The CDR3 region has the DNA TGCGCCAGCAGCTCGTGGACAGGGGGTCCAGATACGCAGTATTTT. This translates into CASSSWTGGPDTQYF.

In this sample, this clonotype turned up a few times. The V gene is TRBV24-1, the J gene TRBJ2-5; 8 nucleotides line up with TRBD2. This CDR3 has 15 amino acids. V lost 5 bases to trimming and J lost 2 bases; unmatched junction nucleotides: 6. Germline V gene data show CDR1 as KGHDR and CDR2 as SFDVKD. CDR3 loop: CATSAIAGRQETQYF. The CDR3 DNA follows: TGTGCCACCAGTGCGATAGCGGGGAGGCAAGAGACCCAGTACTTC.

This clonotype was counted only a few times. This chain uses TRBV7-6 with TRBJ2-5; D might be TRBD1 or TRBD2, each matching 6 bases. The germline CDR1 and CDR2 sequences are SGHVS and FNYEAQ. There are 15 residues in the CDR3. V lost 5 bases, J lost 5 bases, and 18 bases lay in between. The CDR3 spells CASSSTGLGGETQYF. In DNA form, the CDR3 reads TGTGCCAGCAGCAGCACAGGGTTGGGAGGCGAGACCCAGTACTTC.

The V and J genes are TRBV20-1 and TRBJ2-5; weak D call: TRBD2 (6 bases). The CDR3 has 15 residues. Germline values: CDR1 DFQATT, CDR2 SNEGSKA (reference sequence). The V end lost 0 bases, the J end lost 2 bases, and 13 bases lay between the germline ends. Here the CDR3 reads CSARDRRSGQETQYF. CDR3 DNA: TGCAGTGCTAGAGATCGAAGGAGCGGGCAAGAGACCCAGTACTTC.

This clonotype was observed a few times. The chain couples TRBV28 to TRBJ2-7; perhaps TRBD2 as D (5 bases). V lost 3 bases to trimming and J lost 1 base, with 10 bases between them. The CDR3 runs 14 residues. Germline V gene sequence: CDR1 MDHEN, CDR2 SYDVKM. The CDR3 bases are TGTGCCAGCAGTTTCATGGAGGATTCCTACGAGCAGTACTTC. This gives the protein CASSFMEDSYEQYF.

The chain joins TRBV6-2 or TRBV6-3 to TRBJ2-3, with 8 bases that match TRBD2. CDR1 and CDR2 (germline): MNHEY, SVGEGT. This CDR3 is built from 14 residues. DNA for the CDR3: TGTGCAACCACGGGGGGGCGAATCACAGATACGCAGTATTTT. It yields the protein CATTGGRITDTQYF.

The rearrangement links TRBV7-6 to TRBJ2-5, with D unresolved. Looked up from germline, CDR1 is SGHVS and CDR2 is FNYEAQ. The CDR3 consists of 14 residues. Trimming removed 5 bases from V and 5 bases from J, with 15 bases in between. DNA for the CDR3: TGTGCCAGCAGCCTCCTCTTAGAAGCGGAGACCCAGTACTTC. Translating gives CASSLLLEAETQYF.

This sequence joins TRBV4-2 and TRBJ2-1; D is perhaps TRBD2 (6 bases). Germline values: CDR1 LGHNA, CDR2 YNFKEQ. The CDR3 contains 16 residues. The V end was cut by 0 bases, the J end by 8 bases, with 17 bases between. CDR3 nucleotides: TGTGCCAGCAGCCAAGAATGGTTAGCGGTAGACGATGAGCAGTTCTTC. The encoded protein is CASSQEWLAVDDEQFF.

This chain connects TRBV4-1 to TRBJ2-5; D not resolved. This CDR3 is built from 15 residues. Germline loops: CDR1 MGHRA, CDR2 YSYEKL. The germline V and J ends were trimmed by 2 bases and 0 bases, with 10 bases remaining between them. The CDR3 DNA follows: TGCGCCAGCAGCCAAATTTACAGCCACCAAGAGACCCAGTACTTC. It is translated as CASSQIYSHQETQYF.

This clonotype showed up just a few times. V gene TRBV4-1 combines with J gene TRBJ2-3, with D possibly called TRBD1 or TRBD2 (6 bases each). The CDR3 length is 17 residues. Trimming pared 0 bases from V and 3 bases from J, leaving 16 bases between. Germline V gene data show CDR1 as MGHRA and CDR2 as YSYEKL. CDR3 sequence (DNA): TGCGCCAGCAGCCAAGAAGTTGGGGGGCTTGGAACAGATACGCAGTATTTT. Protein: CASSQEVGGLGTDTQYF.

Written as DNA, the CDR3 is TGTGCCAGCAGCCAATCGGGCAACGAGCAGTACTTC. Translated: CASSQSGNEQYF. The chain recombines TRBV16 with TRBJ2-7; D unclear. Germline-derived CDR1 and CDR2 are KGHSY and FQNENV. The germline V and J ends were trimmed by 0 bases and 5 bases, with 5 bases remaining between them. The CDR3 length is 12 residues.

This clonotype was counted a few times. J is TRBJ2-3 and V is TRBV6-5; TRBD1 matches 8 bases. The CDR3 spans 15 residues. The germline CDR1 and CDR2 sequences are MNHEY and SVGAGI. Trimming at V came to 1 base and at J to 4 bases, leaving 4 bases not matched to a gene. The CDR3 DNA reads as TGTGCCAGCAGTTACTGGCAGGGGGCCCCAGATACGCAGTATTTT. Amino acids: CASSYWQGAPDTQYF.

The chain combines TRBV7-6 with TRBJ2-7; D remains unclear. The V gene's germline CDR1 is SGHVS and CDR2 FNYEAQ. This CDR3 is built from 14 residues. With 5 bases removed from V and 2 bases from J, the gap between germline ends came to 13 bases. CDR3 in amino acids: CASSARSSPYEQYF. CDR3 sequence (DNA): TGTGCCAGCAGCGCCCGCTCCTCCCCCTACGAGCAGTACTTC.

This clonotype was detected only a few times. The chain recombines TRBV7-9 with TRBJ2-3; D remains unclear. Germline lookup yields CDR1 SEHNR and CDR2 FQNEAQ (reference sequence). V gave up 5 bases and J gave up 6 bases, with 12 bases separating them. The CDR3 extends over 13 amino acids. The DNA for the CDR3 is TGTGCCAGCAGCATACTTACACCTGATACGCAGTATTTT. The encoded protein is CASSILTPDTQYF.